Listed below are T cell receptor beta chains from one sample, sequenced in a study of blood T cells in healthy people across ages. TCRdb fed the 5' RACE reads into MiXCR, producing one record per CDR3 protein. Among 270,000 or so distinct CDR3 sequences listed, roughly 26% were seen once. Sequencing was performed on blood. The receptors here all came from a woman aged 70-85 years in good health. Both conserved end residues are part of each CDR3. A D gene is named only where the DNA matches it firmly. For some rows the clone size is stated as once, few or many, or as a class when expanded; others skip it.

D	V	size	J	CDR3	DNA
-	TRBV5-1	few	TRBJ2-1	CASSLVNEGGVQFF	TGCGCCAGCAGCTTGGTGAACGAGGGAGGAGTGCAGTTCTTC
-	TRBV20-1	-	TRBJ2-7	CSATAPQGPYEQYF	TGCAGTGCTACGGCCCCCCAGGGACCCTACGAGCAGTACTTC
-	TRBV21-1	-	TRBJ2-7	CASSTRSVGYEQYF	TGTGCCAGCAGCACCCGATCCGTTGGTTACGAGCAGTACTTC
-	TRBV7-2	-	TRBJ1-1	CATQMGPGTEAFF	TGTGCCACGCAAATGGGACCGGGCACTGAAGCTTTCTTT
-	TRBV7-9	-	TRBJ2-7	CASSRTDYEQYF	TGTGCCAGCAGCCGAACAGACTACGAGCAGTACTTC
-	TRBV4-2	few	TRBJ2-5	CASSQEVLGREETQYF	TGTGCCAGCAGCCAAGAGGTTCTGGGCCGGGAAGAGACCCAGTACTTC
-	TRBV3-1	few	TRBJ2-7	CASSQFWNEQYF	TGTGCCAGCAGCCAGTTCTGGAACGAGCAGTACTTC
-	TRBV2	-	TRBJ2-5	CASSEAPRRILQETQYF	TGTGCCAGCAGTGAAGCCCCCAGGCGTATCCTCCAAGAGACCCAGTACTTC
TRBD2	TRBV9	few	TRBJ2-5	CASSPYGRVQETQYF	TGTGCCAGCAGCCCTTATGGGAGGGTTCAAGAGACCCAGTACTTC
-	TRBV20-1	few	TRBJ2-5	CSARAGVGETRYF	TGCAGTGCTAGAGCGGGAGTAGGAGAGACCCGGTACTTC
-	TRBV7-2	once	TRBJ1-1	CASSFNRATTEAFF	TGTGCCAGCAGCTTCAACAGGGCAACCACTGAAGCTTTCTTT
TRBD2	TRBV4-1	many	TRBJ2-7	CASSQPAGGNEQYF	TGCGCCAGCAGCCAACCAGCGGGAGGGAACGAGCAGTACTTC
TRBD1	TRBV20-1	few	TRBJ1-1	CSANPGGNTEAFF	TGCAGTGCTAATCCAGGGGGCAACACTGAAGCTTTCTTT
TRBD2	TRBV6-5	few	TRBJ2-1	CASIPLAGAYNEQFF	TGTGCCAGCATTCCACTAGCGGGGGCCTACAATGAGCAGTTCTTC
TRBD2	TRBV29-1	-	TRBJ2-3	CSVRGGPGTDTQYF	TGCAGCGTCCGCGGGGGGCCCGGAACAGATACGCAGTATTTT
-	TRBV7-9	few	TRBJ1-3	CASSFKANTIYF	TGTGCCAGCAGCTTTAAAGCAAACACCATATATTTT
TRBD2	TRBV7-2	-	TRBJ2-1	CASSLAPGGSGRIGNEQFF	TGTGCCAGCAGCTTAGCTCCTGGTGGGAGCGGGAGAATCGGCAATGAGCAGTTCTTC
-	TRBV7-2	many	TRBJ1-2	CASSFGANYGYTF	TGTGCCAGCAGCTTCGGGGCGAACTATGGCTACACCTTC
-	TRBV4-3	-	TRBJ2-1	CASSRSSVMYNEQFF	TGCGCCAGCAGCCGTTCTAGCGTAATGTACAATGAGCAGTTCTTC
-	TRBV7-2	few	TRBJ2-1	CASSLGSFYVGEQFF	TGTGCCAGCAGCTTAGGGAGCTTCTATGTAGGGGAGCAGTTCTTC
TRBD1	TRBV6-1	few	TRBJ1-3	CASQPGTAGNTIYF	TGTGCCAGTCAACCCGGGACAGCTGGAAACACCATATATTTT
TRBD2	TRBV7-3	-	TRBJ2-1	CASSLSSLSGRAVGSSEQFF	TGTGCCAGCAGCTTAAGTTCCCTTAGCGGGAGGGCCGTAGGTTCCAGTGAGCAGTTCTTC
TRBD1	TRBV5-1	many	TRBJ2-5	CASNPGQGQETQYF	TGCGCCAGCAATCCGGGACAGGGGCAAGAGACCCAGTACTTC
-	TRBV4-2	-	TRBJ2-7	CASSQDNEGFHPQLEQYF	TGTGCCAGCAGCCAAGACAATGAGGGATTTCACCCCCAGCTCGAGCAGTACTTC
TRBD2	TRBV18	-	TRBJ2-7	CASSPGVGGPYEQYF	TGTGCCAGCTCACCAGGAGTGGGAGGGCCCTACGAGCAGTACTTC
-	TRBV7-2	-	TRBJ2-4	CASSWGVAPTAKNIQYF	TGTGCCAGCAGCTGGGGGGTAGCGCCCACAGCCAAAAACATTCAGTACTTC
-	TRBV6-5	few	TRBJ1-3	CASSATGGSVGNTIYF	TGTGCCAGCAGCGCAACTGGGGGTTCCGTTGGAAACACCATATATTTT
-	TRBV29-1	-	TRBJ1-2	CSVSTGGGYTF	TGCAGCGTCTCAACGGGGGGCGGCTACACCTTC
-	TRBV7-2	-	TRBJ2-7	CASSWLADPYEQYF	TGTGCCAGCAGCTGGCTGGCGGACCCGTACGAGCAGTACTTC
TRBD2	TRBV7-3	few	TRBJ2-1	CASSLTSDSYNEQFF	TGTGCCAGCAGTTTGACTAGCGACTCCTACAATGAGCAGTTCTTC
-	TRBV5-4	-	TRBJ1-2	CASSFTDRSYGYTF	TGTGCCAGCAGCTTCACGGACCGCAGCTATGGCTACACCTTC
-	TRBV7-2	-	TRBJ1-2	CASSLDPGNGYTF	TGTGCCAGCAGCTTAGATCCAGGGAACGGCTACACCTTC
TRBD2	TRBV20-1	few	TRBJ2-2	CSASGRLAGVTGELFF	TGCAGTGCTAGCGGGAGACTAGCGGGAGTCACCGGGGAGCTGTTTTTT
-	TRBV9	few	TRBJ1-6	CASSPGNVNSPLHF	TGTGCCAGCAGCCCCGGAAACGTAAATTCACCCCTCCACTTT
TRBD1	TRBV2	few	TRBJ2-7	CASRGNGQGYEQYF	TGTGCCAGCAGGGGGAACGGACAGGGCTACGAGCAGTACTTC
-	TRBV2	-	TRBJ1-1	CASMEGTEAFF	TGTGCCAGCATGGAGGGAACTGAAGCTTTCTTT
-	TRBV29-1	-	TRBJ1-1	CSVAPGRNTEAFF	TGCAGCGTGGCCCCAGGAAGGAACACTGAAGCTTTCTTT
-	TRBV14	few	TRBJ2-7	CASSPLTPEQGGTYEQYF	TGTGCCAGCAGCCCGCTAACCCCCGAACAGGGTGGGACCTACGAGCAGTACTTC
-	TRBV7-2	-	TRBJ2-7	CASSTTGTENYEQYF	TGTGCCAGCAGCACAACCGGGACCGAGAACTACGAGCAGTACTTC
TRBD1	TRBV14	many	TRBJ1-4	CASSQSGGTANEKLFF	TGTGCCAGCAGTCAATCGGGAGGGACAGCCAATGAAAAACTGTTTTTT
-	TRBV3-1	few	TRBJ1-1	CASSQGGPGVNTEAFF	TGTGCCAGCAGCCAAGGGGGTCCGGGAGTAAACACTGAAGCTTTCTTT
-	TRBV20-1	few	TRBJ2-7	CSARDKVGWAGEQYF	TGCAGTGCTAGAGATAAAGTCGGTTGGGCCGGCGAGCAGTACTTC
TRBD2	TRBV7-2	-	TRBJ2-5	CASSPLAGGRETQYF	TGTGCCAGCAGCCCCCTAGCGGGAGGGAGAGAGACCCAGTACTTC
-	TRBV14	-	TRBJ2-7	CASSQDRGTEQYF	TGTGCCAGCAGCCAAGATCGCGGGACCGAGCAGTACTTC
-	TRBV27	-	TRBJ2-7	CASRRGPLLEQYF	TGTGCCAGCAGGAGAGGGCCCCTTCTCGAGCAGTACTTC
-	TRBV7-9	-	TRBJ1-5	CASSLEITNQPQHF	TGTGCCAGCAGCTTAGAAATAACTAATCAGCCCCAGCATTTT
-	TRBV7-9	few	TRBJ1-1	CASSTTVNTEAFF	TGTGCCAGCAGTACCACGGTGAACACTGAAGCTTTCTTT
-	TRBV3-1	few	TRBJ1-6	CASSQDLASPLHF	TGTGCCAGCAGCCAAGATCTAGCGTCACCCCTCCACTTT
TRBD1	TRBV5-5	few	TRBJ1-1	CASSRGDRGRGLNTEAFF	TGTGCCAGCAGCCGAGGGGACAGGGGGCGGGGATTGAACACTGAAGCTTTCTTT
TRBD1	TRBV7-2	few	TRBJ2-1	CASSLQGASLQFF	TGTGCCAGCAGCTTACAGGGGGCGTCTCTCCAGTTCTTC
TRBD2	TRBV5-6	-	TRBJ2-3	CASSLVSGSADTQYF	TGTGCCAGCAGCTTGGTAAGCGGGAGCGCAGATACGCAGTATTTT
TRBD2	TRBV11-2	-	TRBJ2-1	CASSTGLLNEQFF	TGTGCCAGCAGCACGGGACTACTCAATGAGCAGTTCTTC